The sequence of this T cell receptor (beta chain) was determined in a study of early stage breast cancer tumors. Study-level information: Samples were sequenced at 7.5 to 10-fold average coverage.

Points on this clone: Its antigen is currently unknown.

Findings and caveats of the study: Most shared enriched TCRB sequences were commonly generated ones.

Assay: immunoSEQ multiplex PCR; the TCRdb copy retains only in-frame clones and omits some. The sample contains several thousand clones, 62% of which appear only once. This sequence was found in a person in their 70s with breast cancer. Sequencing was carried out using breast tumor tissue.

Here the CDR3 reads CASSVSGGADEQYF. As DNA, the CDR3 is TGTGCCAGCAGTGTTAGCGGGGGGGCCGACGAGCAGTACTTC. J is TRBJ2-7 and V is TRBV6-4, with 11 positions matching TRBD2. In germline, CDR1 is MRHNA, CDR2 SNTAGT. Germline trimming cut 4 bases from V and 5 bases from J; bases unmatched to any gene: 4. The CDR3 totals 14 residues.